Listed below are T cell receptor beta chains from one sample, sequenced in a study of control samples from healthy donors and cancer patients. Sequencing was performed with immunoSEQ multiplex PCR; in TCRdb, only in-frame clones are kept and a portion is missing. The table has some 140,000 clones, about 88% seen once; the top ten hold roughly 8.7%. What was sequenced was blood. The receptor set was obtained from a woman aged 30 to 39 in good health. CDR3s include the opening cysteine and the closing phenylalanine or tryptophan. Each record gives: clone size, D gene, V gene, CDR3 length, J gene, CDR3 protein, CDR3 DNA. D genes are given only for firm matches. Clone size is stated in some rows and not others, as once, few, many or a class when expanded.

size: -; D: -; V: TRBV29-1; length: 14; J: TRBJ1-1; CDR3: CSVEDLRQDTEAFF; DNA: TGCAGCGTTGAAGACCTTCGGCAGGACACTGAAGCTTTCTTT
size: -; D: -; V: TRBV21-1; length: 17; J: TRBJ2-3; CDR3: CASSKGGSGDRTDTQYF; DNA: TGTGCCAGCAGCAAAGGAGGTAGCGGGGATCGCACAGATACGCAGTATTTT
size: once; D: -; V: TRBV30; length: 15; J: TRBJ2-4; CDR3: CAWSGGRDKKNIQYF; DNA: TGTGCCTGGAGTGGGGGCCGGGACAAAAAAAACATTCAGTACTTC
size: -; D: -; V: TRBV25-1; length: 15; J: TRBJ1-1; CDR3: CASSEYSPVNTEAFF; DNA: TGTGCCAGCAGTGAATATTCCCCGGTGAACACTGAAGCTTTCTTT
size: -; D: TRBD2; V: TRBV7-9; length: 17; J: TRBJ2-7; CDR3: CASSPRGSGRAREEQYF; DNA: TGTGCCAGCAGCCCGAGGGGTAGCGGGAGGGCCAGGGAAGAGCAGTACTTC
size: -; D: -; V: TRBV7-8; length: 12; J: TRBJ2-2; CDR3: CASSLGAGELFF; DNA: TGTGCCAGCAGCTTAGGTGCCGGGGAGCTGTTTTTT
size: -; D: TRBD2; V: TRBV27; length: 13; J: TRBJ2-1; CDR3: CASSRGTSDEQFF; DNA: TGTGCCAGCAGCCGTGGGACTAGCGATGAGCAGTTCTTC
size: -; D: TRBD1; V: TRBV3-1/TRBV3-2; length: 14; J: TRBJ1-1; CDR3: CASSIRQGLTEAFF; DNA: TGTGCCAGCAGCATACGACAGGGACTAACTGAAGCTTTCTTT
size: -; D: -; V: TRBV5-1; length: 14; J: TRBJ2-1; CDR3: CASSLSGADREQFF; DNA: TGCGCCAGCAGCTTGTCGGGAGCGGACCGTGAGCAGTTCTTC
size: few; D: -; V: TRBV19; length: 13; J: TRBJ2-3; CDR3: CASSTRNTDTQYF; DNA: TGTGCCAGTAGTACAAGGAACACAGATACGCAGTATTTT
size: -; D: -; V: TRBV6-6; length: 13; J: TRBJ2-1; CDR3: CASSYMSGHEQFF; DNA: TGTGCCAGCAGTTACATGTCGGGGCATGAGCAGTTCTTC